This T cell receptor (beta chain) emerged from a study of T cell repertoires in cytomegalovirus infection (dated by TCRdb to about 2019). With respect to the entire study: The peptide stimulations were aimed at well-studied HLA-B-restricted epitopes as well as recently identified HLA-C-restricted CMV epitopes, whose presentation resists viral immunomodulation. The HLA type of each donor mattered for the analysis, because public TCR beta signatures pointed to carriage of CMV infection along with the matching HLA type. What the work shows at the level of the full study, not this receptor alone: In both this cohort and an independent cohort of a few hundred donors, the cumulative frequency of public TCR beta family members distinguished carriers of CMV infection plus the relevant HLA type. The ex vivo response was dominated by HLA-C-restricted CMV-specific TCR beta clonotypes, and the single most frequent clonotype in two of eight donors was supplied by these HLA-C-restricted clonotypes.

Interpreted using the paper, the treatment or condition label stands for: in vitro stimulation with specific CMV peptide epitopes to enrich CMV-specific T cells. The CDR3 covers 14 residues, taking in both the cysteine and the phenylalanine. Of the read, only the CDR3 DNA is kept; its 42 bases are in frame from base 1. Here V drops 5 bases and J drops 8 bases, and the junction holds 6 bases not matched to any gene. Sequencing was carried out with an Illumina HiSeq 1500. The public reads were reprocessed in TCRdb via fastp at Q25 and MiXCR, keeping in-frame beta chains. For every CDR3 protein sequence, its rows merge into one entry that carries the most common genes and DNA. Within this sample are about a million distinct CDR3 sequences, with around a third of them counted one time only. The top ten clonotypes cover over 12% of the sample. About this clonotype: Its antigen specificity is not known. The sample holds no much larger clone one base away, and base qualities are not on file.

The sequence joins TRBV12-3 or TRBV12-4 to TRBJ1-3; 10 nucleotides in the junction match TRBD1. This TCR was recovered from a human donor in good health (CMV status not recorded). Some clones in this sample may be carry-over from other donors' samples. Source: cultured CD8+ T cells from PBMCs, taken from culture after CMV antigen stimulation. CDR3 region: CASSRQGARDTIYF. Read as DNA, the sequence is TGTGCCAGCAGTCGACAGGGGGCGAGGGACACCATATATTTT.